This TCR beta chain was retrieved from a study of Ad26.COV2.S vaccination and SARS-CoV-2 variants. The table came from immunoSEQ multiplex PCR; TCRdb's copy has only in-frame clones and leaves some out. This table has some 290,000 clones, 85% appearing once. The CDR3 contains 19 residues. Unmatched junction bases numbered 7, after V lost 1 base and J lost 4 bases. Germline V lookup: CDR1 SGHNT, CDR2 YYREEE (reference sequence). Treatment here: some 20 received Ad26.COV2.S at low or high dose, single or two shots; about 5 received placebo; per-sample allocation not given. Following the first vaccine or placebo injection, samples were taken on day 63.

The chain has TRBV5-4 and TRBJ2-2; 16 bases match TRBD2. The starting material was peripheral blood, obtained in a trial of Ad26.COV2.S vaccine versus placebo. The source is a person aged 18-65 years who received the Ad26.COV2.S COVID-19 vaccine or a placebo. CDR3 loop: CASSLPGTSGGAGTGELFF. The CDR3 DNA reads TGTGCCAGCAGCTTGCCCGGGACTAGCGGGGGGGCGGGCACCGGGGAGCTGTTTTTT.